A single sample gave rise to the 4 T cell receptor beta chains below, sequenced in a study of Graves' ophthalmopathy and Graves' hyperthyroidism. TCR beta CDR3 amplification used RNA transcripts. RT-PCR in the first round used HTBI primers; a second-round multiplex PCR followed. Each CDR3 protein gets one entry after TCRdb re-called the multiplex PCR reads with MiXCR. The sample includes about 1.2 million distinct CDR3 sequences, around a third of them seen just once. The source material was peripheral blood or thyroid tissue (not recorded which). Receptors originate from an adult man with Graves' hyperthyroidism.

The chain combines TRBV4-3 with TRBJ2-2; 7 bases fit TRBD2. The junction had 12 bases not matched to a gene; V was cut back by 1 base and J by 7 bases. CDR3 size: 17 residues. CDR1 is LGHNA, CDR2 YSLEER, per germline. CDR3: CASSQGGRDYYFGELFF. CDR3 bases: TGCGCCAGCAGCCAAGGGGGCCGGGACTACTATTTCGGGGAGCTGTTTTTT.

The chain has TRBV2 and TRBJ2-5; a weak D match, TRBD1 (5 bases). Trimming shortened V by 10 bases and J by 10 bases, and 13 bases separated the two germline ends. Germline CDR1 reads SNHLY; CDR2 reads FYNNEI. The CDR3 is 10 residues long. CDR3 residues: CAISAGIQYF. Written as DNA, the CDR3 is TGTGCCATCAGCGCAGGGATCCAGTACTTC.

V is TRBV2 and J is TRBJ2-7; possibly TRBD1 for D (6 bases). Germline lookup yields CDR1 SNHLY and CDR2 FYNNEI. Trimming pared 5 bases from V and 3 bases from J, leaving 14 bases between. This CDR3 comprises 14 residues. CDR3 sequence: CASSQGRINYEQYF. Written as DNA, the CDR3 is TGTGCCAGCAGTCAGGGGCGGATCAACTACGAGCAGTACTTC.

The V and J genes are TRBV5-6 and TRBJ1-1; no clear D gene. V gave up 3 bases and J gave up 6 bases, with 12 bases separating them. The CDR3 consists of 13 residues. Germline CDR1 and CDR2: SGHDT and YYEEEE. The CDR3 nucleotides read TGTGCCAGCAGCTCCGGGGTGGTACCTGAAGCTTTCTTT. It is translated as CASSSGVVPEAFF.